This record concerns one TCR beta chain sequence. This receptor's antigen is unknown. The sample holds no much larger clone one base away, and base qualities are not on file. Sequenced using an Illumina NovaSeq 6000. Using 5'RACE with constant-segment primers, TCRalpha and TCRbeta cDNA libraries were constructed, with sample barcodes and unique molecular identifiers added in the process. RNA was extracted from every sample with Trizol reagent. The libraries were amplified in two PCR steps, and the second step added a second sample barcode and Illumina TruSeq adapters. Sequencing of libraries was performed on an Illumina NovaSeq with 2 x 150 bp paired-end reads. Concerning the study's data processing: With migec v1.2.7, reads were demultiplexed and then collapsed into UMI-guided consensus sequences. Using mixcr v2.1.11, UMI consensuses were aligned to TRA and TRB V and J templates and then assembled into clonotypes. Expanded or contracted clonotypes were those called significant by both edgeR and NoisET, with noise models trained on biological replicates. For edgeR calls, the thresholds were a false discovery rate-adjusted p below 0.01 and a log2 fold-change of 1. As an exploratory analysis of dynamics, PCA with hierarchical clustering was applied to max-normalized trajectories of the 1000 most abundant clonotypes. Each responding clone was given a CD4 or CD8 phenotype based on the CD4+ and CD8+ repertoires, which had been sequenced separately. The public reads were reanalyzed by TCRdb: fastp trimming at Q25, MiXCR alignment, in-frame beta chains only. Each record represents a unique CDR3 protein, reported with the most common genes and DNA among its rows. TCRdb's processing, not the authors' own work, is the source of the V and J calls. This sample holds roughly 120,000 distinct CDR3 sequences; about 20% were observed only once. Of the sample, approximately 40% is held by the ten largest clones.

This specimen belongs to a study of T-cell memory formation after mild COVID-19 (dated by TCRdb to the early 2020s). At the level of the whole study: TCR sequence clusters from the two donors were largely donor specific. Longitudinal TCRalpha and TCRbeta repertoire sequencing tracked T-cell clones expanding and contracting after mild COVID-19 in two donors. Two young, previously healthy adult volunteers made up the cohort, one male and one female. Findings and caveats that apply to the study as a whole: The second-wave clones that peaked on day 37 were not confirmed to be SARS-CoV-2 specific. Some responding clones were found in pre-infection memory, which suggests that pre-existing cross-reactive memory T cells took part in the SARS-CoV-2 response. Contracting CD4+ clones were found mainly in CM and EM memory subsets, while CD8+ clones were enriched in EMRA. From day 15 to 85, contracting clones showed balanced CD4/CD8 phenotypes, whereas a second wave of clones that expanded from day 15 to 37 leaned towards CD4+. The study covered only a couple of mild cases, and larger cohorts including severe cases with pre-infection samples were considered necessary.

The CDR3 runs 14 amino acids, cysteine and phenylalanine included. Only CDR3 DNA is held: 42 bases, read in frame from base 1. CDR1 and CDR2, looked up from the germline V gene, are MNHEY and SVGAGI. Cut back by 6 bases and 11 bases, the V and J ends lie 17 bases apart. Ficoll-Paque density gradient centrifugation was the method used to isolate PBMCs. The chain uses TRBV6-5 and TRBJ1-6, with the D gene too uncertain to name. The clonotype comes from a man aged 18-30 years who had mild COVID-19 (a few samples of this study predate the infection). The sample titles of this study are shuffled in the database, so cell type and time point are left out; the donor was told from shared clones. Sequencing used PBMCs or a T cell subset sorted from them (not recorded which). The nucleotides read TGTGCCAGCAGACCCCGACAACTCTCACCACCCCTCCACTTT. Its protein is CASRPRQLSPPLHF.